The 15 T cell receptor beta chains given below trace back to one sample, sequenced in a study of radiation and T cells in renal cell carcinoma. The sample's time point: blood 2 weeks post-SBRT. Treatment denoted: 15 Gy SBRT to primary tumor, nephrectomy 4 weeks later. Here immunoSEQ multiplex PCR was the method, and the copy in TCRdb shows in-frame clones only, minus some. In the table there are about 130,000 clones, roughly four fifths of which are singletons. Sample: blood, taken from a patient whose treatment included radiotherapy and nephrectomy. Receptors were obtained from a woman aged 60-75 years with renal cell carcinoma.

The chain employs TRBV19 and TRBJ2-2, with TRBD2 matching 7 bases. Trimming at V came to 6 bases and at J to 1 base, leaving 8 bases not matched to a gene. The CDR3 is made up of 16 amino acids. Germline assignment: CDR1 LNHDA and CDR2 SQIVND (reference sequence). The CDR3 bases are TGTGCCAGTAGCCCGAGACTAGCCCAGAACACCGGGGAGCTGTTTTTT. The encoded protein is CASSPRLAQNTGELFF.

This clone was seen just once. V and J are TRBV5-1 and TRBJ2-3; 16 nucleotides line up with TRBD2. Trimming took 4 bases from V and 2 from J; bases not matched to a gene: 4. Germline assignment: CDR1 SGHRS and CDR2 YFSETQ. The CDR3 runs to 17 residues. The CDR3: CASSPGLAGGNTDTQYF. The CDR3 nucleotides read TGCGCCAGCAGCCCGGGACTAGCGGGAGGGAACACAGATACGCAGTATTTT.

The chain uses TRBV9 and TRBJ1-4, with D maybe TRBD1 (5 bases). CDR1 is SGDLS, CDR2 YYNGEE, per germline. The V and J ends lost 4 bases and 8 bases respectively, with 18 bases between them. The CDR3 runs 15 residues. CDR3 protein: CASSPRTGLGEKLFF. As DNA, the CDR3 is TGTGCCAGCAGCCCCAGGACGGGGCTTGGGGAAAAACTGTTTTTT.

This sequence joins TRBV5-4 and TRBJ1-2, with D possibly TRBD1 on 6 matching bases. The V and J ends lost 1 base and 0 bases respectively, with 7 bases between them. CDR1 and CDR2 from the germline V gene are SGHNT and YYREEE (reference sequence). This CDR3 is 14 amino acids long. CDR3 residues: CASSLTGSNYGYTF. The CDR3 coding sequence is TGTGCCAGCAGCTTGACAGGGTCTAACTATGGCTACACCTTC.

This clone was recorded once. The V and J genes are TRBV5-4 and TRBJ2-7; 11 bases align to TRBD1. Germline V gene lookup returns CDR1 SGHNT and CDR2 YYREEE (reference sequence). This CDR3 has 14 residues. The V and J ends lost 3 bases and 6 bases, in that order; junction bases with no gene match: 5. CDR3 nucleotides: TGTGCCAGCAGCTCCCGGGACAGGGGGTTCGAGCAGTACTTC. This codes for CASSSRDRGFEQYF.

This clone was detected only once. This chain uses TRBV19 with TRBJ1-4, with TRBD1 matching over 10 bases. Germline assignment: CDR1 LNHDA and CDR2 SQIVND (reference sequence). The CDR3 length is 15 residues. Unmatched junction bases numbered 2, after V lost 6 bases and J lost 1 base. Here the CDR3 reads CASSRTGGTNEKLFF. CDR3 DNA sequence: TGTGCCAGTAGCCGGACAGGGGGAACTAATGAAAAACTGTTTTTT.

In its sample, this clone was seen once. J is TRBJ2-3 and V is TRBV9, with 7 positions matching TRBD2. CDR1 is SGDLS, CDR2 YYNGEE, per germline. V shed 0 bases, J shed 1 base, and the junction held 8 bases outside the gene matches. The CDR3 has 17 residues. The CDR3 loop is CASSVGAGRFGTDTQYF. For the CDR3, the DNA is TGTGCCAGCAGCGTAGGGGCCGGGAGGTTTGGCACAGATACGCAGTATTTT.

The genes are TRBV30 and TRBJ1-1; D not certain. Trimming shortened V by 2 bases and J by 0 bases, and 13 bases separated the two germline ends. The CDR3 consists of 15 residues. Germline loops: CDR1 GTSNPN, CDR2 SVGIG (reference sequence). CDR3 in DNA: TGTGCCTGGAGTCGCGGACCCGTAATGAACACTGAAGCTTTCTTT. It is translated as CAWSRGPVMNTEAFF.

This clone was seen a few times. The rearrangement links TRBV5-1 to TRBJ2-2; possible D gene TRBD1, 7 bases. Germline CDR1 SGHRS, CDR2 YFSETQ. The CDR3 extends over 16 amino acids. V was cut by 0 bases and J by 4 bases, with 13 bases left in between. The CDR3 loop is CASSLGQGGITGELFF. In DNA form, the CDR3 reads TGCGCCAGCAGCTTGGGACAGGGAGGTATCACCGGGGAGCTGTTTTTT.

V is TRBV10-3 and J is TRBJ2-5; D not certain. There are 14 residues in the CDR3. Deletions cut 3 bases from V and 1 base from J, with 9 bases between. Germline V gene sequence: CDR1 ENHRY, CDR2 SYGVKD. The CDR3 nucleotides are TGTGCCATCAGTGACAGCTTATTCCAAGAGACCCAGTACTTC. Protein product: CAISDSLFQETQYF.

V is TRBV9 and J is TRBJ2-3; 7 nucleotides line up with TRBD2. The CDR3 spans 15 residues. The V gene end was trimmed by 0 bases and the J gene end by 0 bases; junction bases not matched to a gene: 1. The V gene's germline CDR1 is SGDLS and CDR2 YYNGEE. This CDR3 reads CASSVERGSTDTQYF. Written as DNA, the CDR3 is TGTGCCAGCAGCGTAGAGCGGGGCAGCACAGATACGCAGTATTTT.

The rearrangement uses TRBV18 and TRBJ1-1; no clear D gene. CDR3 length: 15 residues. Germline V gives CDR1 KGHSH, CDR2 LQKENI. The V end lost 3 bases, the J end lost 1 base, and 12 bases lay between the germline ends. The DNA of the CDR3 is TGTGCCAGCTCACCCGTTCGGACCCAGAACACTGAAGCTTTCTTT. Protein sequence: CASSPVRTQNTEAFF.

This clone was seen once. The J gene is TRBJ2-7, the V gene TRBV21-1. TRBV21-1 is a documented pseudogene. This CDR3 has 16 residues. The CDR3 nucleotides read TGTGCCAGCAGCAAAGCGCTTCTACCGGCCCACTACGAGCAGTACTTC. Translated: CASSKALLPAHYEQYF.

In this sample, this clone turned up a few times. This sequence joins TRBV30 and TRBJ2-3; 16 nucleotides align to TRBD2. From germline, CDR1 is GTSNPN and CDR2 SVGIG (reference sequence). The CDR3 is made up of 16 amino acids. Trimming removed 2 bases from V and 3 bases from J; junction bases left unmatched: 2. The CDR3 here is CAWSMGLAGGTDTQYF. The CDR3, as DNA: TGTGCCTGGAGTATGGGACTAGCGGGAGGGACAGATACGCAGTATTTT.

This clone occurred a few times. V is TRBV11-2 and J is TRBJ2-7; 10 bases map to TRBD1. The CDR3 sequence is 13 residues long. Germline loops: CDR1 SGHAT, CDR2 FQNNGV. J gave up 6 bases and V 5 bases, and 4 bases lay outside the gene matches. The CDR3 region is CASSLTGGGEQYF. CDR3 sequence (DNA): TGTGCCAGCAGCCTGACAGGGGGCGGCGAGCAGTACTTC.